These 2 T cell receptor beta chains share one sample of origin, sequenced in a study of molecular identifiers for immune sequencing clone quantification. Via MiXCR, TCRdb re-called the PCR reads, giving one row per CDR3 protein. The sample has approximately 63,000 distinct CDR3 sequences; 19% are singletons. The sequenced sample consisted of naive CD8+ T cells from blood, with Jurkat cell RNA spiked in. Subset in this sample: FACS-sorted CD8+CD4-CCR7+CD45RA+ naive T cells. The receptors shown here come from a human donor in good health. Some libraries in this study had Jurkat cell RNA spiked in.

Concerning this clonotype itself: An end of the junction differs from the germline gene, which may be a read error. This rearrangement joins TRBV7-9 to TRBJ2-7; D possibly uses TRBD1 or TRBD2 (6 bases each). The CDR3 sequence is 18 residues long. In germline, CDR1 is SEHNR, CDR2 FQNEAQ (reference sequence). The CDR3 region has the DNA TGTGCCGGCAGCTTTAGTCGTGGGGAGAGGGGGGACTCCTACGAGCAGTACTTC. This sequence encodes CAGSFSRGERGDSYEQYF.

On this clonotype: The junction shows a germline mismatch at one end, possibly a read error. The V call is TRBV20-1, the J call TRBJ2-7; a possible D gene is TRBD2 (7 bases). Germline V lookup: CDR1 DFQATT, CDR2 SNEGSKA (reference sequence). The CDR3 extends over 15 amino acids. CDR3 sequence (DNA): TGCAGTACTAGAGGGGGGCGGGAGACAACCTACGAGCAGTACTTC. Its protein product is CSTRGGRETTYEQYF.